This record covers a single T cell receptor beta chain. The antigen remains unidentified. Hyperthyroidism of Graves' type that showed no ophthalmopathy progression within 18 months was stable. Patients were aged 18 to 65, had disease duration under 2 months, and had newly diagnosed hyperthyroidism. This entry belongs to a study of T cells in Graves' hyperthyroidism and ophthalmopathy. In the study overall: Peripheral blood was taken when the disease was first diagnosed, before any treatment began. Findings of the study overall: A 13 V-J model separated ophthalmopathy from stable hyperthyroidism.

The source material, RNA transcripts, was used to amplify TCR beta CDR3 regions. The study used the HTBI primer set for a first-round RT-PCR of the TCR CDR3. Each CDR3 protein is one row after TCRdb ran MiXCR on the multiplex PCR reads. Of 600,000 or so distinct CDR3 sequences in the sample, around 15% are singletons; the top ten hold 3.8%. The CDR3 runs 18 residues. The TCR originated in a woman in her twenties or thirties with Graves' hyperthyroidism. The chain joins TRBV3-2 to TRBJ1-4. TRBV3-2 is deemed a pseudogene. Sequencing used blood. In DNA form, the CDR3 reads TGTGCCAGCAGCCAAGATTATAGGTATTGGGTCTATAATGAAAAACTGTTTTTT. It translates to CASSQDYRYWVYNEKLFF.